Below are 2 T cell receptor beta chains sequenced from a single sample in a study of OX40 agonist ivuxolimab in advanced cancers. The data were produced by immunoSEQ multiplex PCR, yet TCRdb's version contains in-frame clones alone and is incomplete. The sample has approximately 70,000 clones; roughly nine tenths are singletons. The sequences come from CD4+ or CD8+ T cells sorted from blood, collected in a trial of the OX40 agonist ivuxolimab. Every receptor here comes from an adult with an advanced solid tumor such as melanoma, head and neck, liver or kidney cancer.

The V call is TRBV19, the J call TRBJ2-7; TRBD2 is a possible D gene (7 bases). The CDR3 runs to 14 residues. Germline V gives CDR1 LNHDA, CDR2 SQIVND (reference sequence). Trimming pared 6 bases from V and 3 bases from J, leaving 15 bases between. CDR3 nucleotide sequence: TGTGCCAGTAGCACAGGGAGGGCCCACTACGAGCAGTACTTC. It specifies CASSTGRAHYEQYF.

CDR3 in DNA: TGTGCCAGCAGTTACGCCTTTTCTAGCGGGATATACAATGAGCAGTTCTTC. This codes for CASSYAFSSGIYNEQFF. The chain joins TRBV5-4 to TRBJ2-1; TRBD2 aligns across 9 bases. Germline V lookup: CDR1 SGHNT, CDR2 YYREEE (reference sequence). With 5 bases clipped from V and 4 bases from J, the junction kept 13 bases outside the gene matches. This CDR3 spans 17 amino acids.